The subject of this entry is one T cell receptor beta chain. The data originate from a study of blood T cell repertoires in COVID-19. About the study: Sites in the United States, Italy and Spain provided acute and convalescent COVID-19 samples. Nucleic acid was either cDNA or gDNA, and it came from T cells, B-cell-depleted T cells, or PBMCs.

Authors' analysis steps: Counts of nucleated cells, estimated from reference gene primer amplification, were obtained. Repertoires were generated with immunoSEQ multiplex PCR, while TCRdb's copy carries only in-frame clones and drops some. That table gives V, J and clone size, and the DNA gave D and trimming. Of about 150,000 clones in the sample, around nine tenths were seen once. The CDR3 sequence is 13 residues long. J gave up 4 bases and V 5 bases, and 4 bases lay outside the gene matches. Germline V gene lookup returns CDR1 MDHEN and CDR2 SYDVKM. Material: peripheral blood. The receptor was derived from a human donor in a cohort sampled during active COVID-19. The rearrangement links TRBV28 to TRBJ2-7; 8 positions match TRBD1. The CDR3 region has the DNA TGTGCCAGCAGTAGGACAGGGTTGTACGAGCAGTACTTC. It yields the protein CASSRTGLYEQYF. The full variable domain, rest sourced from reference TRBV28 and TRBJ2-7, is DVKVTQSSRYLVKRTGEKVFLECVQDMDHENMFWYRQDPGLGLRLIYFSYDVKMKEKGDIPEGYSVSREKKERFSLILESASTNQTSMYLCASSRTGLYEQYFGPGTRLTVT.